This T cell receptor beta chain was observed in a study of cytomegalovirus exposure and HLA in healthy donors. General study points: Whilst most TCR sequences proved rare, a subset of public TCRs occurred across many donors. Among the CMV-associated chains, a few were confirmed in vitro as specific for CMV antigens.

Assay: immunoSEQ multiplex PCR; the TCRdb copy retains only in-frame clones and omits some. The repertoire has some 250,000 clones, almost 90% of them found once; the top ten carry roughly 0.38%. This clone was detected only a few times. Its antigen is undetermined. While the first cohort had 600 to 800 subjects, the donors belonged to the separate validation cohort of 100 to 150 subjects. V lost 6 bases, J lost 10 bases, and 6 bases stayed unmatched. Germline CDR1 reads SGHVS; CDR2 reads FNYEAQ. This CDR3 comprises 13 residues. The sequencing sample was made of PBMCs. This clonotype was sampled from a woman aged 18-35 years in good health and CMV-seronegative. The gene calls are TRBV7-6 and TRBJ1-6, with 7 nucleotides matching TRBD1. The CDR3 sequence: CASSSEGGSPLHF. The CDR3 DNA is TGTGCCAGCAGTTCGGAAGGGGGCTCACCCCTCCACTTT.